This T cell receptor beta chain derives from a study of graft-versus-host responses after intestinal transplantation (dated by TCRdb to 2020 to 2023). Background for the entire study: Multivisceral, liver-intestinal, or isolated intestinal transplants were received by the recipients. Donor T cell macrochimerism was defined as a peak of at least 4% donor T cells among recipient peripheral blood mononuclear cells. Samples from a few later patients were sequenced in-house on an Illumina MiSeq with MiXCR processing rather than by the commercial service. Bulk TCR-beta CDR3 sequencing was used to track graft-versus-host and host-versus-graft alloreactive T cell clones in the graft, circulation and bone marrow after intestinal transplantation. All recipients received anti-thymocyte globulin induction followed by maintenance tacrolimus and steroids for approximately 3 years. Of the 20 to 25 intestinal transplant recipients enrolled in the cohort, one of whom was a retransplant, a few patients without pretransplant specimens were excluded. Alloreactive clones were identified by sequencing pre-transplant mixed lymphocyte reaction products and comparing them with unstimulated pre-transplant donor and recipient T cells. Overall results and qualifications from the work: The conclusions were limited by the relatively low number and heterogeneity of the intestinal transplant patients. Peak levels of circulating GvH clones were associated with declines in HvG clones early after transplant. GvH clones were found in recipient bone marrow, and some of the GvH clones appeared earlier in ileal mucosa or blood, which is consistent with an intestinal mucosal origin. In patients with donor T cell macrochimerism, the allografts had high GvH to HvG T cell clonal ratios.

Libraries were built with the immunoSEQ multiplex PCR assay. For most patients, genomic DNA was isolated with the Qiagen DNeasy Blood and Tissue Kit and sent frozen to Adaptive Biotechnologies for TCR sequencing. Adaptive Biotechnologies carried out high-throughput TCR-beta CDR3 sequencing of genomic DNA for most patients. The source study handled its data this way. TCR sequencing data were retrieved from Adaptive's ImmunoSEQ software for 18 patients, whereas a few other patients were processed with MiXCR and VDJtools. CD4 versus CD8 sorting errors were corrected by removing sequences found in both subsets at a frequency ratio below 5:1. CDR3 nucleotide sequences shared between donor and recipient were removed because the origin of such sequences could not be assigned. At least 2-fold expansion over unstimulated cells and a minimum CFSE-low frequency of 0.002% (template counts) or 0.001% (read counts) were required for clones to be classified as alloreactive. Clones were considered mappable if detected in sequenced pre-transplant spleen, lymph node, or MLR CFSE-low populations of the donor or recipient. The cumulative frequency of alloreactive clones was calculated as a percentage of all sequences, weighted by copy number. This is the immuneACCESS table as TCRdb keeps it, with only in-frame sequences that have V and J called. A part of the clones is gone; compared with another copy, unresolved V genes explain less than half, and the rest is unexplained. V, J and clone size reflect that table, while D and trimming were determined from the DNA. This sample holds roughly 13,000 clones; approximately 38% were observed only once. The ten largest clonotypes hold about 16% of the sample.

This clone was picked up a small number of times. No much larger clone exists at a distance of one base, and base qualities are not known. V and J are truncated by 0 bases and 8 bases respectively, leaving an intervening sequence of 10 bases. CDR3 length: 14 amino acids, cysteine to phenylalanine. The DNA shown is the 42-base CDR3, in frame from base 1. CDR1 and CDR2 (LGHNA, YSLEER) derive from the germline V gene. The time point label corresponds to: cells obtained before transplantation from donor or recipient. Mixed lymphocyte reactions plated approximately 200,000 CFSE-labeled pre-transplant responders with approximately 200,000 irradiated violet-dye-labeled stimulators and were cultured for six to seven days. Proliferating CD3+CD4+CFSE-low and CD3+CD8+CFSE-low responder cells were FACS-sorted on a BD Influx sorter after the mixed lymphocyte reaction.

This receptor was obtained from a human patient who received an intestinal transplant. Recombination joined TRBV4-3 with TRBJ2-2; TRBD1 is possibly the D segment (6 matching bases). The material was alloreactive CD8+ T cells from a mixed lymphocyte reaction culture, obtained before intestinal transplant. Reading the label with the study, this specimen's cell subset or site is: CFSE-low proliferating T cells sorted from roughly six-day pre-transplant mixed lymphocyte reaction (GvH or HvG direction). The DNA sequence is TGCGCCAGCAGCCAAGATATAAGGGGGGGGGAGCTGTTTTTT. Its translation is CASSQDIRGGELFF.